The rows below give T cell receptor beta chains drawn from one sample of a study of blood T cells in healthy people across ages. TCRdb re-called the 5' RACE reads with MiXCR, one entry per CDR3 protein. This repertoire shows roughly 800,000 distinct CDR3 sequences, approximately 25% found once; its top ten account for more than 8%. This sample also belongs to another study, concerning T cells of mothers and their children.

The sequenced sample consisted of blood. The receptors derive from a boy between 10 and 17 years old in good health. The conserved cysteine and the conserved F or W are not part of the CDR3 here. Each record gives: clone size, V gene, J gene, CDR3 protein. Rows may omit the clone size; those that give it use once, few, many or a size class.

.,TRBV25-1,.,ASRQPGQGSEQY
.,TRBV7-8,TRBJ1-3,ASSLASSGTGNTIY
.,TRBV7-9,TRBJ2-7,ASSPRYIPYEQY
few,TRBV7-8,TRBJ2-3,ASSLAGGRLDTQY
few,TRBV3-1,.,ASSHPGLAGHDEQY
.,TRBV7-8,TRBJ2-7,ASSLDQGYEQY
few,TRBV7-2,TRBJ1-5,ASSLGRRAGQPQH
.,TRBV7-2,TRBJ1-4,ASSLLSGIGEKLF
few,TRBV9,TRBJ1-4,ASSGTGTANEKLF
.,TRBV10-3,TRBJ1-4,AISGNRGGATNEKLF
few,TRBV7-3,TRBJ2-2,ASRPSGNTGELF
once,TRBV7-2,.,ASSWETGLNEQF
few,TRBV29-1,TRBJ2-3,SVDGRDPDTDTQY
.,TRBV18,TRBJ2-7,ASSPAFDRDPYEQY
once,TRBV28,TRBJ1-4,ASRSQEKLF
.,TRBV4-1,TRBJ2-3,ASSQALFSSARTTDTQY
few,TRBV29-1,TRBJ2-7,SVKAGTSGEQY
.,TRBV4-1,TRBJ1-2,ASSQGGRDYT
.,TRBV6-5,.,ASSGRTLGNEQF
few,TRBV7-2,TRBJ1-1,ASSLIHYEAF
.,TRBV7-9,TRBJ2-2,ASSDRGNAPTGELF
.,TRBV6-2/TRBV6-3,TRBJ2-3,ASSYYLQADTQY
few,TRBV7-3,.,ASSLTLGYNEQF
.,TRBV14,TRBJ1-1,ASSPGQRTEAF
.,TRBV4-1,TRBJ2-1,ASSQFPAGSRNEQF
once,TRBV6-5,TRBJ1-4,ASSYSAARRGDEKLF
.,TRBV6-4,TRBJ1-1,ASRTQGGLDEAF
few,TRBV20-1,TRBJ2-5,SAARGAGGPIETQY
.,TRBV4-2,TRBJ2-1,ACSPTTSGGTYNEQF
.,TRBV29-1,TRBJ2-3,STNREGSTDTQY
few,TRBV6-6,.,ASSFSQSYEQY
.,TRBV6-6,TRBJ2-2,ASSSPGQGGVELF
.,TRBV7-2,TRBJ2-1,ASSTQAGAGSYNEQF
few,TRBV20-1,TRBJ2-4,SASKAGTRTNIQY
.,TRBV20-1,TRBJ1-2,SARDWQENGYT
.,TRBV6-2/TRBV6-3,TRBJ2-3,AGSLVAGGLEDTQY
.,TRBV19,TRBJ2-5,ASSYRQGLSYEQH
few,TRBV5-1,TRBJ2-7,ASSPRGAGTYEQY
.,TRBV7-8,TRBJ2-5,ASSLVPGGGTGFGQETQY
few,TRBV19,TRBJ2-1,ASSIREGRVDEQF
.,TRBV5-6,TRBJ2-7,ASSALTGGPYEQY
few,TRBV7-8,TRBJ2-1,ASSRVLFSYNEQF
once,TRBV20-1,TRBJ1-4,SARATGGGEKLF
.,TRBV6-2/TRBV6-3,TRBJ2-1,ASSCRDYNEQF
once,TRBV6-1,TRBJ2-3,ASSRVQASNTQY
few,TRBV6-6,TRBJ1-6,ASSYWTGYNSPLH
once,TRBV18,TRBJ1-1,ASSTDSRGEAF
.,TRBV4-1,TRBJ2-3,ASSQPGLGMGDTQY
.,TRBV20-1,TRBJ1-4,SATTGSSEKLF
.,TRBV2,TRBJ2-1,ASMAGVGNEQF
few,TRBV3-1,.,ASSQDELGQY
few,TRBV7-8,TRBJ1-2,ASSLGLTGYT
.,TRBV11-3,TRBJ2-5,ASSFGTSGGARETQY
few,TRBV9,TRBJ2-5,ASSATGLKETQY
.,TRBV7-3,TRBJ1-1,ASSLMPGGTEAF